These T cell receptor beta chains were read from a single sample in a study of cytomegalovirus exposure and HLA in healthy donors. Clones were sequenced by immunoSEQ multiplex PCR, and TCRdb holds only the in-frame ones, with some missing. The sample records fewer than 300,000 clones, about nine tenths being singletons. Sequenced: PBMCs. These receptors all stem from a man in his forties or fifties in good health and CMV-seropositive. The CDR3 runs from the conserved cysteine through the conserved F or W. D genes are given only for firm matches. Clone size is given for some rows only: seen once, a few or many times, or a class if the clone is expanded.

V gene,D gene,J gene,clone size,CDR3 DNA,CDR3 protein
TRBV28,TRBD2,TRBJ2-2,-,TGTGCCAGCACATGGCTAGCGGGGAACACCGGGGAGCTGTTTTTT,CASTWLAGNTGELFF
TRBV27,-,TRBJ2-1,-,TGTGCCAGCAGTTTATCCCTGAGCGGGTGGGATGAGCAGTTCTTC,CASSLSLSGWDEQFF
TRBV10-3,-,TRBJ2-7,once,TGTGCCATCAGTGTGGGTTCCGGAGTTTACGAGCAGTACTTC,CAISVGSGVYEQYF
TRBV28,TRBD1,TRBJ2-7,-,TGTGCCAGCAGCACCCGGGACAGGGTCTCCTACGAGCAGTACTTC,CASSTRDRVSYEQYF
TRBV7-3,-,TRBJ1-1,-,TGTGCCAGCAGCCCCGGGGGGGACACTGAAGCTTTCTTT,CASSPGGDTEAFF
TRBV5-4,-,TRBJ2-7,-,TGTGCCAGCAGCCCACGAGGGGGTGGGGCCTACGAGCAGTACTTC,CASSPRGGGAYEQYF
TRBV7-3,-,TRBJ2-3,-,TGTGCCAGCAGCCCCCGGGGGAGCAGCCTAAGCACAGATACGCAGTATTTT,CASSPRGSSLSTDTQYF
TRBV25-1,-,TRBJ2-7,-,TGTGCCAGCCAGACTGGGGCCAGCTACGAGCAGTACTTC,CASQTGASYEQYF
TRBV5-1,-,TRBJ2-5,-,TGCGCCAGCAGCTTGAGAGCCCCACGAGAGACCCAGTACTTC,CASSLRAPRETQYF
TRBV2,TRBD2,TRBJ2-1,once,TGTGCCAGCAGTGAGTCGCGCGGGAGCATAAATGAGCAGTTCTTC,CASSESRGSINEQFF
TRBV7-6,TRBD2,TRBJ2-1,-,TGTGCCAGCAGCTTAGGAGAAGCGGGAGACTGGGACAATGAGCAGTTCTTC,CASSLGEAGDWDNEQFF
TRBV5-4,-,TRBJ1-1,-,TGTGCCAGCAGCACCCACGGTATGAACACTGAAGCTTTCTTT,CASSTHGMNTEAFF
TRBV7-6,-,TRBJ1-1,few,TGTGCCAGCAGCGTCCGGGCAGGGACAATGAACACTGAAGCTTTCTTT,CASSVRAGTMNTEAFF
TRBV29-1,TRBD1,TRBJ1-2,-,TGCAGCGTGGACGCGGGACAGGGGGCCTATGGCTACACCTTC,CSVDAGQGAYGYTF
TRBV5-1,TRBD1,TRBJ1-1,-,TGCGCCAGCAGCCCCACACCCGGATTGGGGACAGGTGCCATGAACACTGAAGCTTTCTTT,CASSPTPGLGTGAMNTEAFF
TRBV7-2,TRBD1,TRBJ2-3,-,TGTGCCAGCAGCTTAACCGGGACAGGAAATACAGATACGCAGTATTTT,CASSLTGTGNTDTQYF
TRBV7-9,TRBD1,TRBJ1-3,-,TGTGCCAGCAGCGCGAAAGGGACAGGGGGGAGCTCTGGAAACACCATATATTTT,CASSAKGTGGSSGNTIYF
TRBV15,TRBD2,TRBJ2-5,-,TGTGCCACCAGCAGAGGGGGGGGTTGGCAAGAGACCCAGTACTTC,CATSRGGGWQETQYF